This T cell receptor beta chain was retrieved from a study of blood T cell repertoires in COVID-19. How the authors handled the data: Researchers report that nucleated cell counts were estimated from reference gene primer amplification. Assay: immunoSEQ multiplex PCR; the TCRdb copy retains only in-frame clones and omits some. The V and J calls and clone size were taken over from that table, and D and trimming were inferred from the DNA. Of 95,000 to 150,000 clones listed, roughly 82% are singletons. V lost 0 bases and J lost 1, with 18 bases in between. The CDR3 loop spans 18 amino acids. Germline lookup yields CDR1 SGHVS and CDR2 FQNEAQ.

This chain joins TRBV7-8 and TRBJ1-1, with TRBD1 as a possible D gene (6 bases). The sample taken for sequencing was peripheral blood. The sequence derives from a human donor in a cohort sampled during active COVID-19. DNA for the CDR3: TGTGCCAGCAGCTTAGCGCCCGCAGGAACAGGGACGAACACTGAAGCTTTCTTT. This codes for CASSLAPAGTGTNTEAFF.